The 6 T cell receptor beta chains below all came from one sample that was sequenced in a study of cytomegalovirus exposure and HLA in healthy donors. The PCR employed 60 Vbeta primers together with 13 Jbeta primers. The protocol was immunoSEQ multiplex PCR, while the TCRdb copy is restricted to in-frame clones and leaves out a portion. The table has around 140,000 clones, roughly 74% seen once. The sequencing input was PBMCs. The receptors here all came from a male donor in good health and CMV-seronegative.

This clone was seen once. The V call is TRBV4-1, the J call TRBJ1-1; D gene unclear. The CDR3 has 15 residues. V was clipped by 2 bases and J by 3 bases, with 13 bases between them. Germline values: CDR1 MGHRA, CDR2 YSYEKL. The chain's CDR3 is CASSQRRDGYTEAFF. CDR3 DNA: TGCGCCAGCAGCCAAAGGCGCGACGGGTACACTGAAGCTTTCTTT.

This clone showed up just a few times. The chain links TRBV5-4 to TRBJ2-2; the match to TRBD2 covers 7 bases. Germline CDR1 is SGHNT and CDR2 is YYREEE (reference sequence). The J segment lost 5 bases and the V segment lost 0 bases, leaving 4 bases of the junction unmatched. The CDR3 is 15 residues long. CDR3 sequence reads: CASSLGGSGTGELFF. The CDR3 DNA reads TGTGCCAGCAGCTTGGGTGGTAGCGGGACCGGGGAGCTGTTTTTT.

The CDR3 sequence is CASSQKTGGRGANEKLFF. The CDR3 nucleotides read TGTGCCAGCAGCCAAAAGACAGGGGGCAGAGGAGCTAATGAAAAACTGTTTTTT. The chain couples TRBV5-4 to TRBJ1-4; 10 bases fit TRBD1. CDR1 is SGHNT, CDR2 YYREEE, per germline (reference sequence). V lost 4 bases, J lost 3 bases, and 12 bases stayed unmatched. The CDR3 sequence is 18 residues long.

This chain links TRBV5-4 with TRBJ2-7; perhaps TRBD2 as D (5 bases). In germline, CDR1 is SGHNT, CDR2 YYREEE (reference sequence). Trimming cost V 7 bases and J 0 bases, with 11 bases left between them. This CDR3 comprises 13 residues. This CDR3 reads CASSSQPSYEQYF. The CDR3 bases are TGTGCCAGCTCTAGCCAGCCCTCCTACGAGCAGTACTTC. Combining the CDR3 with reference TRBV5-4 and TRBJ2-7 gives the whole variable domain ETGVTQSPTHLIKTRGQQVTLRCSSQSGHNTVSWYQQALGQGPQFIFQYYREEENGRGNFPPRFSGLQFPNYSSELNVNALELDDSALYLCASSSQPSYEQYFGPGTRLTVT.

The CDR3 DNA reads as TGCGCCAGCAGCTCCTCCAGCGGCACAGATACGCAGTATTTT. This encodes CASSSSSGTDTQYF. The gene calls are TRBV5-1 and TRBJ2-3; D is uncertain. The length of the CDR3 is 14 residues. V was cut by 3 bases and J by 1 base, with 9 bases left in between. Germline CDR1 is SGHRS and CDR2 is YFSETQ.

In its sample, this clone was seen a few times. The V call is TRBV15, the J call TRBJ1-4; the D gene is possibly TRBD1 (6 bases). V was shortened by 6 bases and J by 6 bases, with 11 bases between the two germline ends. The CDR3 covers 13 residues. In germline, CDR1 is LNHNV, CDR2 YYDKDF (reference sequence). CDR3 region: CATRRDTYEKLFF. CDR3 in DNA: TGTGCCACCAGAAGGGACACGTATGAAAAACTGTTTTTT.